The TCR beta chain described here comes from a study of blood T cell repertoires in COVID-19. Patients of the Seattle cohort, enrolled during active infection, were followed longitudinally. The CDR3 sequence is 14 residues long. Trimming cost V 2 bases and J 6 bases, with 14 bases left between them. Looked up from germline, CDR1 is SGHRS and CDR2 is YFSETQ. Generated by immunoSEQ multiplex PCR, the TCRdb table keeps only in-frame clones and is missing some. The table records almost 250,000 clones, roughly 88% of them present only once. This sequence joins TRBV5-1 and TRBJ1-1, with TRBD1 as a possible D gene (6 bases). Material: peripheral blood. This sequence originates from a woman older than 75 with COVID-19, enrolled during active disease. CDR3 sequence: CASSFDRIGAEAFF. The CDR3 bases are TGCGCCAGCAGCTTCGACAGGATAGGAGCTGAAGCTTTCTTT.